Listed below are T cell receptor beta chains from one sample, sequenced in a study of immune evolution from preneoplasia to lung adenocarcinoma. The assay was immunoSEQ multiplex PCR, and TCRdb's table has in-frame clones only and misses some. This sample has a few thousand clones; around 86% occur once, and the top ten carry about 7.5%. Sequences were obtained from FFPE adjacent normal lung tissue. These receptors originate from a person aged 60-80 years with lung adenocarcinoma. Both conserved end residues are part of each CDR3. A D gene is named only where the DNA matches it firmly. Rows may omit the clone size; those that give it use once, few, many or a size class.

j_call v_call clone_size d_call cdr3_aa cdr3_nt
TRBJ1-1 TRBV19 - - CASRPSVWTEAFF TGTGCCAGTAGGCCCTCCGTTTGGACTGAAGCTTTCTTT
TRBJ2-2 TRBV2 - - CANSEGSRATNTGELFF TGTGCCAACAGTGAAGGGTCCCGGGCAACGAACACCGGGGAGCTGTTTTTT
TRBJ2-3 TRBV7-3 - TRBD2 CASSLSGVPQYF TGTGCCAGCAGCCTTAGCGGGGTCCCGCAGTATTTT
TRBJ2-1 TRBV15 - TRBD2 CATSTRTSLSEQFF TGTGCCACCAGTACTCGGACTAGCCTTTCTGAGCAGTTCTTC
TRBJ2-7 TRBV7-9 - - CASSPQGAHEQYF TGTGCCAGCAGCCCTCAGGGAGCGCACGAGCAGTACTTC
TRBJ2-5 TRBV11-3 - - CASRARDNQETQYF TGTGCCAGCAGAGCACGGGACAACCAAGAGACCCAGTACTTC
TRBJ2-7 TRBV5-4 few - CASSLGGVYEQYF TGTGCCAGCAGCTTGGGAGGGGTCTACGAGCAGTACTTC
TRBJ2-1 TRBV7-2 - TRBD1 CASSLRQGVLDEQFF TGTGCCAGCAGCTTACGACAGGGGGTATTGGATGAGCAGTTCTTC
TRBJ1-6 TRBV14 - - CATQGVGNSPLHF TGTGCCACACAGGGAGTGGGGAATTCACCCCTCCACTTT
TRBJ2-4 TRBV2 - TRBD2 CASSDGGSGNIQYF TGTGCCAGCAGTGACGGGGGGTCGGGAAACATTCAGTACTTC
TRBJ1-1 TRBV7-2 - - CASSWGRNMNTEAFF TGTGCCAGCAGCTGGGGACGGAACATGAACACTGAAGCTTTCTTT
TRBJ2-7 TRBV28 - TRBD1 CASSWTRDSPYEQYF TGTGCCAGCAGTTGGACCCGGGACAGTCCTTACGAGCAGTACTTC
TRBJ1-1 TRBV2 once TRBD1 CASSLLGQGGTEAFF TGTGCCAGCAGTCTACTGGGACAGGGAGGCACTGAAGCTTTCTTT
TRBJ1-1 TRBV11-2 - - CASSPGVRIRTEAFF TGTGCCAGCAGCCCGGGGGTACGAATACGAACTGAAGCTTTCTTT
TRBJ2-1 TRBV4-2 - - CASSQEWGGILNEQFF TGTGCCAGCAGCCAAGAGTGGGGGGGCATTCTAAATGAGCAGTTCTTC
TRBJ2-5 TRBV5-1 once - CASSFQETQYF TGCGCCAGCAGCTTTCAAGAGACCCAGTACTTC
TRBJ2-5 TRBV7-9 - - CASSSTIRDDQETQYF TGTGCCAGCAGCTCGACAATCCGGGACGACCAAGAGACCCAGTACTTC
TRBJ1-5 TRBV19 - - CASSIAGSGQPRHF TGTGCCAGTAGTATAGCGGGGAGCGGGCAGCCCCGGCATTTT
TRBJ1-4 TRBV9 - TRBD1 CASSPRQGSREKLFF TGTGCCAGCAGCCCCCGACAGGGCTCTCGAGAAAAACTGTTTTTT
TRBJ1-2 TRBV6-5 - TRBD1 CASRRQGVSGYTF TGTGCCAGCAGAAGACAGGGTGTAAGTGGCTACACCTTC
TRBJ1-2 TRBV6-6 - TRBD1 CASSGDRGGKSYTF TGTGCCAGCAGTGGGGACAGGGGCGGAAAGAGCTACACCTTC
TRBJ1-2 TRBV6-5 - - CASSQGGGWSYGYTF TGTGCCAGCAGCCAGGGCGGGGGGTGGTCATATGGCTACACCTTC
TRBJ2-1 TRBV27 once - CASKVGVSSYNEQFF TGTGCCAGCAAAGTAGGGGTGAGCTCCTACAATGAGCAGTTCTTC
TRBJ1-1 TRBV4-1 large TRBD1 CASSQERGRGRTEAFF TGCGCCAGCAGCCAAGAGAGGGGCAGGGGGCGAACTGAAGCTTTCTTT
TRBJ2-7 TRBV6-5 - - CASSYAGGEQYF TGTGCCAGCAGTTACGCCGGGGGAGAGCAGTACTTC
TRBJ2-3 TRBV15 - - CATNKAGRGLTNTQYF TGTGCCACCAACAAGGCTGGGCGGGGGCTCACGAATACGCAGTATTTT
TRBJ1-2 TRBV2 - TRBD1 CASRPDRGLGGYTF TGTGCCAGCCGACCGGACAGGGGGTTAGGTGGCTACACCTTC
TRBJ1-5 TRBV7-2 few - CASSLVGGPQPQHF TGTGCCAGCAGCTTAGTTGGGGGCCCTCAGCCCCAGCATTTT
TRBJ1-3 TRBV5-1 - TRBD1 CASSPGGAGNTIYF TGCGCCAGCAGCCCAGGGGGCGCTGGAAACACCATATATTTT
TRBJ2-1 TRBV10-3 few TRBD2 CAISEPGLAGGLVEQFF TGTGCCATCAGTGAGCCAGGACTAGCGGGGGGACTAGTGGAGCAGTTCTTC
TRBJ2-3 TRBV7-8 few - CASSLRVTTDTQYF TGTGCCAGCAGCTTAAGGGTAACCACAGATACGCAGTATTTT
TRBJ2-7 TRBV12-5 - - CASGHDYEQYF TGTGCTAGTGGTCATGACTACGAGCAGTACTTC
TRBJ2-1 TRBV4-1 few TRBD1 CASSQGSGQPDNEQFF TGCGCCAGCAGCCAAGGGTCGGGACAGCCAGACAATGAGCAGTTCTTC
TRBJ1-6 TRBV18 - - CASSAGLNSPLHF TGTGCCAGCTCGGCAGGACTAAATTCACCCCTCCACTTT
TRBJ2-2 TRBV6-5 - TRBD2 CASSYFSGGAGGELFF TGTGCCAGCAGTTACTTTAGCGGGGGGGCTGGCGGGGAGCTGTTTTTT
TRBJ1-2 TRBV4-2 - - CASSQGTAYGYTF TGTGCCAGCAGCCAAGGAACCGCCTATGGCTACACCTTC
TRBJ2-3 TRBV18 - - CASSPPGVGADTQYF TGTGCCAGCTCACCACCCGGGGTTGGGGCAGATACGCAGTATTTT
TRBJ1-5 TRBV9 - - CASSVGTTDDQPQHF TGTGCCAGCAGCGTAGGGACAACGGACGACCAGCCCCAGCATTTT
TRBJ1-3 TRBV29-1 - - CSVEDGSGNTIYF TGCAGCGTTGAAGACGGGTCTGGAAACACCATATATTTT
TRBJ1-2 TRBV11-2 - - CASSSQDNYGYTF TGTGCCAGCAGCTCCCAGGACAACTATGGCTACACCTTC
TRBJ1-6 TRBV6-5 - - CASSYSTGYSPLHF TGTGCCAGCAGTTACTCGACAGGTTATTCACCCCTCCACTTT
TRBJ2-7 TRBV2 once TRBD1 CASKRQGASFDEQYF TGTGCCAGCAAACGACAGGGGGCGTCATTCGACGAGCAGTACTTC
TRBJ2-7 TRBV7-9 - TRBD1 CASSLEWFGTGDEQYF TGTGCCAGCAGCTTAGAATGGTTCGGGACAGGGGACGAGCAGTACTTC
TRBJ2-7 TRBV5-4 - - CASSLSGVYEQYF TGTGCCAGCAGCCTTTCAGGAGTCTACGAGCAGTACTTC
TRBJ2-7 TRBV4-1 - - CASSQPGVVYEQYF TGCGCCAGCAGCCAACCGGGGGTGGTCTACGAGCAGTACTTC
TRBJ2-7 TRBV6-1 - - CASSVRDFTYEQYF TGTGCCAGCAGTGTTCGGGACTTTACCTACGAGCAGTACTTC
TRBJ2-3 TRBV6-4 - - CASSVRGGWEDTQYF TGTGCCAGCAGTGTGAGGGGGGGCTGGGAAGATACGCAGTATTTT
TRBJ1-2 TRBV28 once - CASSSDITDAFNYGYTF TGTGCCAGCAGCTCTGACATAACAGACGCCTTCAACTATGGCTACACCTTC
TRBJ1-1 TRBV6-5 - - CASSYSGGTEAFF TGTGCCAGCAGTTACTCAGGGGGCACTGAAGCTTTCTTT
TRBJ1-5 TRBV6-1 - TRBD1 CASSPGQGNNQPQHF TGTGCCAGCAGTCCGGGACAGGGAAATAATCAGCCCCAGCATTTT
TRBJ1-2 TRBV6-5 few - CASKRDGNYGYTF TGTGCCAGCAAACGGGACGGCAACTATGGCTACACCTTC
TRBJ2-1 TRBV7-9 - - CASSLAGPEGEEQFF TGTGCCAGCAGCTTAGCTGGGCCAGAGGGGGAAGAGCAGTTCTTC